Reported below is one T cell receptor (beta chain). Its antigen remains unknown. V was trimmed by 7 bases and J by 0 bases, leaving 10 bases between them. Germline-derived CDR1 and CDR2 are MNHNS and SASEGT. The CDR3 runs 13 residues. Under 3 months in duration, the ophthalmopathy in affected donors had moderate-to-severe activity, CAS ≥3 and NOSPECS ≥4. Orbital computed tomography, together with clinical symptoms, serum thyroxine, TRAb and thyroid ultrasound, was used for diagnosis. As the template, RNA transcripts were used to amplify TCR beta CDR3 regions. An initial RT-PCR round employing HTBI primers preceded a second-round multiplex PCR. TCRdb used MiXCR to reprocess the multiplex PCR reads, holding one entry per CDR3 protein. The sample records 40,000 to 50,000 distinct CDR3 sequences, roughly half being singletons. This sample is part of a study of Graves' ophthalmopathy and Graves' hyperthyroidism. The wider study: Specimen type is peripheral blood, obtained at initial diagnosis before any treatment. Study conclusions and caveats: Ophthalmopathy progression was predicted with 70.59% sensitivity and around 72% specificity.

Material: peripheral blood. This receptor was taken from an adult man with Graves' ophthalmopathy. V usage is TRBV6-1 and J usage is TRBJ2-7; a possible D gene is TRBD1 (5 bases). The CDR3, as DNA: TGTGCCAGCAACCACAGGAGCTCCTACGAGCAGTACTTC. It specifies CASNHRSSYEQYF.